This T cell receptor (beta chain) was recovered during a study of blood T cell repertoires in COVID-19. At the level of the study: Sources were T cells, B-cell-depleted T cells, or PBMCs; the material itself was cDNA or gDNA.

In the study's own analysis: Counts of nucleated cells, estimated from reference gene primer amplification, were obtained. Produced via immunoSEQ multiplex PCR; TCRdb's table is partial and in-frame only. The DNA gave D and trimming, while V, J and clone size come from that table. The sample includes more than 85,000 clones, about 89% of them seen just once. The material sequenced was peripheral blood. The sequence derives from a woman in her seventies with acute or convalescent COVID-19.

CDR3 nucleotides: TGTGCCACCAGCAGAAAGACGGGACTCCCCACAGATACGCAGTATTTT. This sequence encodes CATSRKTGLPTDTQYF. This chain joins TRBV15 and TRBJ2-3, with D possibly TRBD2 on 6 matching bases. The CDR3 spans 16 residues. The V and J ends lost 2 bases and 2 bases respectively, with 14 bases between them. Germline V CDR1 and CDR2: LNHNV, YYDKDF (reference sequence).